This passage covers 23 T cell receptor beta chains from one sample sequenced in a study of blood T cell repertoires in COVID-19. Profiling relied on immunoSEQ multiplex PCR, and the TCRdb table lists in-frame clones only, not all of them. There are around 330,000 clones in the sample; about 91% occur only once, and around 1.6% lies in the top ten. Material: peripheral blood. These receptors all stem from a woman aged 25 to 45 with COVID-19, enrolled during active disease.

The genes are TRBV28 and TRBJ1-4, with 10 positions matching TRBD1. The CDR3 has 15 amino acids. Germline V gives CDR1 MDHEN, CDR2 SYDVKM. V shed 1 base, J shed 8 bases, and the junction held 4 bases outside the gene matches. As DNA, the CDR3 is TGTGCCAGCAGTTTATTGGGACAGGGGTGGGAAAAACTGTTTTTT. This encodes CASSLLGQGWEKLFF.

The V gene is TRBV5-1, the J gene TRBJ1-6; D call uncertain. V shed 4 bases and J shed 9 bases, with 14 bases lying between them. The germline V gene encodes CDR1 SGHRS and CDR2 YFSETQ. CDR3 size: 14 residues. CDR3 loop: CASSPSLPGSPLHF. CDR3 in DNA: TGCGCCAGCAGCCCGAGTCTCCCTGGTTCACCCCTCCACTTT.

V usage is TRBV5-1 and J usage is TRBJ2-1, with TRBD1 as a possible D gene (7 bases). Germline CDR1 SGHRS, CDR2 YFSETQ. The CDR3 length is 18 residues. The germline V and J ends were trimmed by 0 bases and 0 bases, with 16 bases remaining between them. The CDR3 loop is CASSLDQGGPSSYNEQFF. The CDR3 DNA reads TGCGCCAGCAGCTTGGATCAGGGGGGCCCTAGCTCCTACAATGAGCAGTTCTTC. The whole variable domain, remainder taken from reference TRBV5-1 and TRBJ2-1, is KAGVTQTPRYLIKTRGQQVTLSCSPISGHRSVSWYQQTPGQGLQFLFEYFSETQRNKGNFPGRFSGRQFSNSRSEMNVSTLELGDSALYLCASSLDQGGPSSYNEQFFGPGTRLTVL.

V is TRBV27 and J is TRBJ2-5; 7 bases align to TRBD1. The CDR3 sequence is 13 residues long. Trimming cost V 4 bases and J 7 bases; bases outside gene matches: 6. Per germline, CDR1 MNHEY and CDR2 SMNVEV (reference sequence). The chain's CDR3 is CASSSDRVGTQYF. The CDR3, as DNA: TGTGCCAGCAGTTCCGACAGGGTAGGGACCCAGTACTTC.

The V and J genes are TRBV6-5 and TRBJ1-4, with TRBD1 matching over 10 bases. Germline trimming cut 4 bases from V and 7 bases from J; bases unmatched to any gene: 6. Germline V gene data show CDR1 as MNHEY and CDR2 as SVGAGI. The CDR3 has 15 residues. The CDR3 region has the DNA TGTGCCAGCAGTTCCTCCGGGACAGGGGTTGAAAAACTGTTTTTT. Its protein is CASSSSGTGVEKLFF.

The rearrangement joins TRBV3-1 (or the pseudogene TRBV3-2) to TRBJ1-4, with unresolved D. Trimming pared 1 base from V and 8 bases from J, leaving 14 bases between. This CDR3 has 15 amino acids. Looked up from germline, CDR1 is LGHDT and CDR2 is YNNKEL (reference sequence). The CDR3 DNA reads TGTGCCAGCAGCCAAGCTCTACAGAGTCACGAAAAACTGTTTTTT. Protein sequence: CASSQALQSHEKLFF.

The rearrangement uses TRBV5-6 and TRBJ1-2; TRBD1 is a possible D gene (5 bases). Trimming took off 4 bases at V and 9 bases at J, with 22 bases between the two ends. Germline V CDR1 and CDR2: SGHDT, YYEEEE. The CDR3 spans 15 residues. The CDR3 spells CASSRGASQVRSYTF. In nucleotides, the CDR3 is TGTGCCAGCAGCCGTGGGGCTTCCCAGGTGAGGAGCTACACCTTC.

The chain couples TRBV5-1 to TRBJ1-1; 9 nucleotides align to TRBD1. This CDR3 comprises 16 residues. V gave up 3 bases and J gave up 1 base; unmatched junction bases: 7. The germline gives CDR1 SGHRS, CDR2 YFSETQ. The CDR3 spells CASSSGTGKGNTEAFF. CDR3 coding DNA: TGCGCCAGCAGCTCAGGGACAGGGAAGGGGAACACTGAAGCTTTCTTT.

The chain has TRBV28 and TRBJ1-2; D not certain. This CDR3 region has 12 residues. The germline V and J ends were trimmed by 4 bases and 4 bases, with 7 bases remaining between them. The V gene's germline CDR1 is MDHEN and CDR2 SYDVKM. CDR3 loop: CASSYPGYGYTF. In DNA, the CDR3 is TGTGCCAGCAGTTATCCAGGCTATGGCTACACCTTC.

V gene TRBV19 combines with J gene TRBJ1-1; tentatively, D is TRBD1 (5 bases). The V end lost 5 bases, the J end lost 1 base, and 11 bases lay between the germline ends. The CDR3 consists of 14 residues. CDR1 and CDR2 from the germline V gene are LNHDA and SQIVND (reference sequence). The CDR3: CASSFRTPNTEAFF. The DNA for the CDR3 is TGTGCCAGTAGTTTCCGGACACCGAACACTGAAGCTTTCTTT.

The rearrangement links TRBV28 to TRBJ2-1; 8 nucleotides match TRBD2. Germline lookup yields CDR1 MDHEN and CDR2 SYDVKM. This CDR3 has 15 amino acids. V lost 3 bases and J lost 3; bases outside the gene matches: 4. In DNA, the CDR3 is TGTGCCAGCAGTTTTGTAGCGGGGAACTACAATGAGCAGTTCTTC. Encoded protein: CASSFVAGNYNEQFF.

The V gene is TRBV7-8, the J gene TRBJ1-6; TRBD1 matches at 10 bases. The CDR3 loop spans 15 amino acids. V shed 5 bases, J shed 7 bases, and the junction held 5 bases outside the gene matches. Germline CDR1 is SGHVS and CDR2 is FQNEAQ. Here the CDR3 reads CASSLGQGINSPLHF. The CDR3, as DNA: TGTGCCAGCAGCCTGGGACAGGGGATCAATTCACCCCTCCACTTT.

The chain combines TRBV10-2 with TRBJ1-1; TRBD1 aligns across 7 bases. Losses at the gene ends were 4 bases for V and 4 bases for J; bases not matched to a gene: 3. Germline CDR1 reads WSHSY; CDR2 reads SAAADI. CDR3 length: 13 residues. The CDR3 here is CASSGRQGTEAFF. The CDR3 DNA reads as TGCGCCAGCAGTGGGAGACAGGGCACTGAAGCTTTCTTT.

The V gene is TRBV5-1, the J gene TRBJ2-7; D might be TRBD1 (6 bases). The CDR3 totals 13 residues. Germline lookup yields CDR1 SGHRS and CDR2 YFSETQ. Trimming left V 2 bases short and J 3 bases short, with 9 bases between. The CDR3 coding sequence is TGCGCCAGCAGCTTAGACAGGTACTACGAGCAGTACTTC. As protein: CASSLDRYYEQYF.

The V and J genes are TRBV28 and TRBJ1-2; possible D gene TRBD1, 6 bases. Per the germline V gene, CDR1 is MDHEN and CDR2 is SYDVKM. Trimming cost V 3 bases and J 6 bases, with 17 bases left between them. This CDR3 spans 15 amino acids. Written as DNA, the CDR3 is TGTGCCAGCAGTTTTAAGCTCCGGGACACCGATGGCTACACCTTC. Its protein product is CASSFKLRDTDGYTF.

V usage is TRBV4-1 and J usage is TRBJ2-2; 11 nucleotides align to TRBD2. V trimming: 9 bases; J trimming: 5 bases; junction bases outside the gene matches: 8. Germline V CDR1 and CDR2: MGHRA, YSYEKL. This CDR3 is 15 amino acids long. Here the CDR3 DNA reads TGCGCCAGTAAACCTAGCGGGGGGTTAACCGGGGAGCTGTTTTTT. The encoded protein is CASKPSGGLTGELFF.

The CDR3 DNA reads as TGCGCCAGCAGCTTAAGCGGGGCACCAGATACGCAGTATTTT. This gives the protein CASSLSGAPDTQYF. The J gene is TRBJ2-3, the V gene TRBV5-1; 7 nucleotides match TRBD2. The trim removed 2 bases at V and 4 bases at J, leaving 4 bases unmatched. Germline loops: CDR1 SGHRS, CDR2 YFSETQ. The CDR3 covers 14 residues.

In DNA, the CDR3 is TGTGCCAGCAGCTCCGTCCGGGATTTCCCTAATTCACCCCTCCACTTT. Amino acids: CASSSVRDFPNSPLHF. This chain links TRBV7-8 with TRBJ1-6; D ambiguous. V was cut by 4 bases and J by 6 bases, with 16 bases left in between. CDR3 length equals 16 residues. Germline CDR1 SGHVS, CDR2 FQNEAQ.

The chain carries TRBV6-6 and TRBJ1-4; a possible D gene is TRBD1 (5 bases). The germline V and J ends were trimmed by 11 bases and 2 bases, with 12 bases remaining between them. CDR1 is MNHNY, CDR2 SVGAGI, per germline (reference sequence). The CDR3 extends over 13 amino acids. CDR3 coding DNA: TGTGCCGCAGGGAGGGACACTAATGAAAAACTGTTTTTT. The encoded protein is CAAGRDTNEKLFF.

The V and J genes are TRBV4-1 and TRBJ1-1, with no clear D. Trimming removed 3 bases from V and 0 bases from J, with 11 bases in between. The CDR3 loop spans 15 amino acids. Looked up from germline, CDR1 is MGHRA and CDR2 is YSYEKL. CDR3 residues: CASSHPGGLNTEAFF. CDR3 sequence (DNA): TGCGCCAGCAGCCACCCGGGTGGATTGAACACTGAAGCTTTCTTT.

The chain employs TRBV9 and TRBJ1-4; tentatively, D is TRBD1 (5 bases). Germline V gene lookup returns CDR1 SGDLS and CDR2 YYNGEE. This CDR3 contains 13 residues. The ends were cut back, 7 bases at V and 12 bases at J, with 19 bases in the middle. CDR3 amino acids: CASGPGELGELFF. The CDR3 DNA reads TGTGCCAGCGGACCGGGGGAGTTGGGTGAACTGTTTTTT.

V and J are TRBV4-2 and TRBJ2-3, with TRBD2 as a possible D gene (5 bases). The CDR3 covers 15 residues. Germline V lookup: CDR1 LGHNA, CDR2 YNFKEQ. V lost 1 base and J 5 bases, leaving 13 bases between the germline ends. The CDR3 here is CASSQVKGRGDTQYF. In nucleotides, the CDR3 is TGTGCCAGCAGCCAAGTAAAGGGCCGGGGAGATACGCAGTATTTT.

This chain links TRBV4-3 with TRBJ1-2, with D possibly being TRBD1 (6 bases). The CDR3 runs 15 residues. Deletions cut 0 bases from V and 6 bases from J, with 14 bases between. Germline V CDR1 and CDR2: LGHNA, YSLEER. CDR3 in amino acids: CASSQDTAGVNGYTF. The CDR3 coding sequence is TGCGCCAGCAGCCAAGATACGGCAGGGGTTAATGGCTACACCTTC.